This T cell receptor (beta chain) was found in a study of Tregs in tolerant kidney transplant recipients (dated by TCRdb to between 2018 and 2021). Background for the entire study: TCRbeta sequencing was used in the study to identify donor-specific regulatory T cells before combined kidney and bone marrow transplantation, and the identified cells were then tracked after transplant.

The CDR3 numbers 16 residues from cysteine through phenylalanine. The CDR3 DNA has 48 bases and is translated from base 1. As encoded in the germline V gene, CDR1 is SGHNT while CDR2 is YENEEA. Cut back by 1 base and 5 bases, the V and J ends lie 15 bases apart. In light of the paper, this sample's time point label describes: 6 months after combined kidney and bone marrow transplant. Transplants used related donors with nonmyeloablative bone marrow transplantation; mixed chimerism was transient in the human trials. Thawed PBMCs were FACS-sorted into unstimulated Tregs (CD4+CD25+CD127-), CD4+ non-Tregs (CD4+CD25-), CD4 cells and CD8 cells. The patients were several recipients of combined kidney and bone marrow transplants from the ITN036ST trial, and samples were available only from these trial subjects. Healthy control blood was separated into PBMCs by Ficoll density gradient and cryopreserved, and patient PBMCs were collected both before and after transplant.

For TCRbeta CDR3 sequencing, genomic DNA from the sorted cells was extracted using the QIAGEN DNeasy Blood and Tissue Kit. High-throughput TCRbeta CDR3 sequencing, including PCR amplification with bias correction and internal controls, was performed commercially through immunoSEQ. Per the authors' processing: Unique productive TCRbeta sequences were defined by CDR3 nucleotide sequence where primers matched, and otherwise by CDR3 amino acid sequence together with Vbeta and Jbeta genes. To correct sorting error, sequences shared between sorted populations at a frequency ratio of 2:1 or less were removed; the rest were assigned to the higher population. A sequence was defined as donor-reactive if the sequence was expanded at least 5-fold in CFSE-low cells compared with unstimulated cells and had a frequency of at least 0.01% in CFSE-low cells. Repertoire divergence was quantified by Jensen-Shannon divergence calculated from the top 100 TCRbeta sequences ranked by frequency. For samples with multiple sequencing runs, sorting error was corrected separately for each run before the runs were pooled. Imported from immuneACCESS, the table was reduced by TCRdb to in-frame sequences with V and J called. These copies leave out some clones; in studies compared against another copy, an unresolved V gene accounts for under half, and the cause of the remainder is not known. V, J and clone size derive from that table, while D and trimming were established from the DNA sequence. The sample profile shows about 64,000 clones; around 87% of them were found once. 3.5% to 4.5% of the sample is held by the ten biggest clonotypes.

Of note for this clone: Its antigen is unknown. The record has no base qualities; no much larger clone is one base away.

Study-wide findings and limitations: For some patients, the PCR primers changed as time went on, which meant samples from those patients could not be compared with one another at the nucleotide level. The study was limited by small patient numbers, and the findings need validation in larger populations and under other immunosuppression protocols. Expanding Tregs with activated donor B cells appeared to identify the most biologically relevant and donor-specific TCRbeta repertoire. Biological reproducibility was not directly assessed, although technical replication error appeared to be minimal. In tolerant patients, the expansion of donor-specific Tregs was greater than global Treg expansion, suggesting that the expansion was antigen-driven rather than nonspecific.

This clonotype originated in a human patient who received a combined kidney and bone marrow transplant. After a transplant, certain T cells may trace back to the graft donor. The sequenced sample was CD4+ T cells from blood (PBMCs), obtained 6 months after the transplant. The chain employs TRBV11-3 and TRBJ1-5, and the D gene may be TRBD1, 5 bases matching. The bases read TGTGCCAGCAGCTTAGTTCGGTCCAGGGAGGATCAGCCCCAGCATTTT. It encodes CASSLVRSREDQPQHF.